The clone carrying this T cell receptor (beta chain) was seen more than once but under ten times. The antigen is undetermined. This entry is derived from a study of T cells in Graves' hyperthyroidism and ophthalmopathy. Study conclusions and caveats: Ophthalmopathy cases were set apart from stable hyperthyroidism by a 13 V-J model. Most thyroid clonotypes expanded above 0.001 were also detected in blood.

Amplified TCR beta CDR3 regions came from RNA transcripts. During a first-round RT-PCR of the TCR CDR3, the HTBI primer set was used. TCRdb recomputed calls from the multiplex PCR reads with MiXCR, one row per CDR3 protein. The sample records under 650,000 distinct CDR3 sequences, about a sixth being singletons. Trimming shortened V by 5 bases and J by 1 base, and 18 bases separated the two germline ends. CDR1 and CDR2 from the germline V gene are KGHDR and SFDVKD. The CDR3 sequence is 17 residues long. The study excluded patients with uncontrolled infection, other autoimmune disease, pregnancy or lactation.

This sequence joins TRBV24-1 and TRBJ2-3; D could derive from TRBD1 or TRBD2 (6 bases each). The material sequenced was blood. The source is a woman aged 30 to 39 with Graves' hyperthyroidism. CDR3 protein: CATSGGADRFRTDTQYF. CDR3 DNA sequence: TGTGCCACCAGTGGGGGGGCTGATAGGTTCCGCACAGATACGCAGTATTTT.